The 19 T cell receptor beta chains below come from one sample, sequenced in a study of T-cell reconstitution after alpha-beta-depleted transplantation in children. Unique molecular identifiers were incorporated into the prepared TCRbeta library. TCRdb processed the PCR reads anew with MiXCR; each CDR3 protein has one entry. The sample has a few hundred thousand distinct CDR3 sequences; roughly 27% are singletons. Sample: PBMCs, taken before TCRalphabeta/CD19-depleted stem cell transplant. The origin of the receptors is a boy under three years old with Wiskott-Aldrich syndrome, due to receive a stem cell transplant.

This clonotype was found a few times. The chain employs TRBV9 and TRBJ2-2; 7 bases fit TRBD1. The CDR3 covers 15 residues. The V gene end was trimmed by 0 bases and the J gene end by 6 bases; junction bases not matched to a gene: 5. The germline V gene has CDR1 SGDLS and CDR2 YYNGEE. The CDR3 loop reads CASSVVRGRAGELFF. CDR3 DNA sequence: TGTGCCAGCAGCGTAGTAAGGGGGCGAGCCGGGGAGCTGTTTTTT. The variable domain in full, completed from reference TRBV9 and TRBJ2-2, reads DSGVTQTPKHLITATGQRVTLRCSPRSGDLSVYWYQQSLDQGLQFLIQYYNGEERAKGNILERFSAQQFPDLHSELNLSSLELGDSALYFCASSVVRGRAGELFFGEGSRLTVL.

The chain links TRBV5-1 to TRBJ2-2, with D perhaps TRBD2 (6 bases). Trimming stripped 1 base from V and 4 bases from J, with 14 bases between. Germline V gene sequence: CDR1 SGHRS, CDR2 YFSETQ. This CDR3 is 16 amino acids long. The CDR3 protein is CASSLLRDRITGELFF. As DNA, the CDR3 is TGCGCCAGCAGCTTGTTGCGGGATCGTATCACCGGGGAGCTGTTTTTT.

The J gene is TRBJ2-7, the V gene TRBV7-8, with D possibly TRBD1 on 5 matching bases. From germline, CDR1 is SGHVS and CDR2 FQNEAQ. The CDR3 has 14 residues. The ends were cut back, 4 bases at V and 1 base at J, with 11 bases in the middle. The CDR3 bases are TGTGCCAGCAGCTCGACGACAGCTTCCTACGAGCAGTACTTC. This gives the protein CASSSTTASYEQYF.

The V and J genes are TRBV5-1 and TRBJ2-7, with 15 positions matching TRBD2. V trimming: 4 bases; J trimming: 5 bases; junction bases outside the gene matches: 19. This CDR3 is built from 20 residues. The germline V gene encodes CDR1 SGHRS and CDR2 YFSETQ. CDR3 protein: CASSPDREGLAGGLSDEQYF. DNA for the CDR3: TGCGCCAGCAGCCCGGACAGGGAGGGACTAGCGGGAGGCCTCAGCGACGAGCAGTACTTC.

CDR3 sequence: CASSYGLAREQYF. The CDR3 DNA reads as TGTGCCAGCAGCTATGGACTAGCCCGCGAGCAGTACTTC. The chain recombines TRBV7-2 with TRBJ2-7; 8 bases are shared with TRBD2. This CDR3 region has 13 residues. V dropped 4 bases and J dropped 6; count of bases not matched to a gene: 5. Germline V gene sequence: CDR1 SGHTA, CDR2 FQGNSA.

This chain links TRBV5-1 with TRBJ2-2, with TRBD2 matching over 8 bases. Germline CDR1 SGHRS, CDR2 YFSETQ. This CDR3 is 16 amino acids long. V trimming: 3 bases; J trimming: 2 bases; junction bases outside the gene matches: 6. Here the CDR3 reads CASSYGTRGNTGELFF. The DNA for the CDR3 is TGCGCCAGCAGCTATGGGACTAGAGGTAACACCGGGGAGCTGTTTTTT.

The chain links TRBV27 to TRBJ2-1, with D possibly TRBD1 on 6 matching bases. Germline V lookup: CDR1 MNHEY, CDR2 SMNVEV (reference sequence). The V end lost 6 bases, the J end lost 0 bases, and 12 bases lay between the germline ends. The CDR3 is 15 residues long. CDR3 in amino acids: CASSLDSFSYNEQFF. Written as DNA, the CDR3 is TGTGCCAGCAGCCTGGACAGTTTCTCCTACAATGAGCAGTTCTTC.

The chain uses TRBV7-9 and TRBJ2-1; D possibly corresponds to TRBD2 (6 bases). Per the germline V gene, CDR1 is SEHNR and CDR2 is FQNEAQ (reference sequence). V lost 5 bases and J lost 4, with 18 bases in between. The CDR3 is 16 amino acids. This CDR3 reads CASSRFSGLNYNEQFF. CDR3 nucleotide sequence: TGTGCCAGCAGCCGATTTAGCGGTCTTAATTACAATGAGCAGTTCTTC.

The CDR3 spells CASSYLLVTAGELFF. The CDR3 DNA reads as TGTGCCAGCAGCTACCTTCTGGTAACGGCCGGGGAGCTGTTTTTT. The chain recombines TRBV7-8 with TRBJ2-2; D gene uncertain. The CDR3 spans 15 residues. Germline values: CDR1 SGHVS, CDR2 FQNEAQ. With 4 bases removed from V and 6 bases from J, the gap between germline ends came to 15 bases.

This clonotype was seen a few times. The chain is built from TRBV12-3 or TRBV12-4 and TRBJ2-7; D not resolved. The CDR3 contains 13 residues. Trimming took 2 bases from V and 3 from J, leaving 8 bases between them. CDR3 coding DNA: TGTGCCAGCAGTTTACAAGCTAACTACGAGCAGTACTTC. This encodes CASSLQANYEQYF.

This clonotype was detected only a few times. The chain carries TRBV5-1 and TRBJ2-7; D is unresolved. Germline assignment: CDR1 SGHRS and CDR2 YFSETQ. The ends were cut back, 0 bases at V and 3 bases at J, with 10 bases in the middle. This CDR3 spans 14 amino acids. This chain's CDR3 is CASSLGSGYYEQYF. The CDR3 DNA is TGCGCCAGCAGCTTGGGTTCAGGATACTACGAGCAGTACTTC.

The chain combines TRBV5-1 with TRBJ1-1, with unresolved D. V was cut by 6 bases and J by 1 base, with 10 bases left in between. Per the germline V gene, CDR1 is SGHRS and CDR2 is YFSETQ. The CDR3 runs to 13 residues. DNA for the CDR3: TGCGCCAGCATGGCCAACGCGAACACTGAAGCTTTCTTT. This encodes CASMANANTEAFF.

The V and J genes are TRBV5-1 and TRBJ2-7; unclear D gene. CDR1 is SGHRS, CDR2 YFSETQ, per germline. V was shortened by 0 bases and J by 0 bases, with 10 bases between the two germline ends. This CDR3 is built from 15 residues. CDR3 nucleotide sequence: TGCGCCAGCAGCTTGGGACGGATGGACTCCTACGAGCAGTACTTC. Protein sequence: CASSLGRMDSYEQYF.

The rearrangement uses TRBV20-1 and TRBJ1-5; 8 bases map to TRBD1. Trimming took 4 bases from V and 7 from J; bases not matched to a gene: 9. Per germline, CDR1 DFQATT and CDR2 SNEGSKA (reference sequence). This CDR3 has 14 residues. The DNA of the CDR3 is TGCAGTGCTATTAGACAGGGGCTAGGGCAGCCCCAGCATTTT. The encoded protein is CSAIRQGLGQPQHF.

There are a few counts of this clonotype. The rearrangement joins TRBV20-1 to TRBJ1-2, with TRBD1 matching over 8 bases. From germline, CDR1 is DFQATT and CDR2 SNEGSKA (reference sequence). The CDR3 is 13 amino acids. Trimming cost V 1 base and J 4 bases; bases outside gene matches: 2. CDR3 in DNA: TGCAGTGCTAGAGCCAGGGGGCCCTATGGCTACACCTTC. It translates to CSARARGPYGYTF.

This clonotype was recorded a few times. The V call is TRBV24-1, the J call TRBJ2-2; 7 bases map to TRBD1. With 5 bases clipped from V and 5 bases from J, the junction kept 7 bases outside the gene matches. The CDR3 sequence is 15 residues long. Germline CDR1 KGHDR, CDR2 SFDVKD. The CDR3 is CATSAKTGRTGELFF. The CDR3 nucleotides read TGTGCCACCAGTGCTAAGACAGGGCGAACCGGGGAGCTGTTTTTT.

In nucleotides, the CDR3 is TGCAGTGCTAGACAGCCCCGATTCGACGGGGAGCTGTTTTTT. Translated, it gives CSARQPRFDGELFF. The V gene is TRBV20-1, the J gene TRBJ2-2; D is ambiguous. Per germline, CDR1 DFQATT and CDR2 SNEGSKA (reference sequence). The CDR3 contains 14 residues. The V end lost 2 bases, the J end lost 7 bases, and 14 bases lay between the germline ends.

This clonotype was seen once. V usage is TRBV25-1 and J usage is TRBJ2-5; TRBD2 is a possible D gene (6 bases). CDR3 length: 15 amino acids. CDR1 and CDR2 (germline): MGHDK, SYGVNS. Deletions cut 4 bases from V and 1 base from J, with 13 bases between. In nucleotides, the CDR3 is TGTGCCAGCAGTGGTATGACTAGAGCCCAAGAGACCCAGTACTTC. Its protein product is CASSGMTRAQETQYF.

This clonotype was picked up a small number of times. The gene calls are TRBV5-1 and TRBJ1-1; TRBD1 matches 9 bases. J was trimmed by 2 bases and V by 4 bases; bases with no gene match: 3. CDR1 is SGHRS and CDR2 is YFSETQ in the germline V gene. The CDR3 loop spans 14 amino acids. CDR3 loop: CASSQQGANTEAFF. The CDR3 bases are TGCGCCAGCAGCCAACAGGGGGCAAACACTGAAGCTTTCTTT.